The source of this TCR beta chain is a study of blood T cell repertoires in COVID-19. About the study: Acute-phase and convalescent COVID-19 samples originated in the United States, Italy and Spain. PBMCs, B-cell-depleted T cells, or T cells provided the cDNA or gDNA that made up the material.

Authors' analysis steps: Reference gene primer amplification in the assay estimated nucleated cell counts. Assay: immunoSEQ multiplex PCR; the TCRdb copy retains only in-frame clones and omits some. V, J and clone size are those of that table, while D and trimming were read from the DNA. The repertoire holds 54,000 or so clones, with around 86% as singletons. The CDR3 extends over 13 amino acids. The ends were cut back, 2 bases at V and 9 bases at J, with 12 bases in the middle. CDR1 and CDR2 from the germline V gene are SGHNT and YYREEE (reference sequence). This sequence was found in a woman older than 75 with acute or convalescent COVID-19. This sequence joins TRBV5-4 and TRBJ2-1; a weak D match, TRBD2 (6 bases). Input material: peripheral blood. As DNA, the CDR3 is TGTGCCAGCAGCTTAGACGGGAGAGGTGAGCAGTTCTTC. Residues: CASSLDGRGEQFF.